What follows are 31 T cell receptor beta chains derived from one specimen sequenced in a study of blood T cell repertoires in COVID-19. Assay used: immunoSEQ multiplex PCR; TCRdb lists only in-frame clones, some missing. Of about 240,000 clones listed, approximately 84% were seen once; the top ten hold 4% to 4.5%. The sample taken for sequencing was peripheral blood. The receptors stem from a man between 45 and 60 years old with acute or convalescent COVID-19.

This chain joins TRBV7-3 and TRBJ1-1, with D tentatively TRBD1 (5 bases). Germline V gene sequence: CDR1 SGHTA, CDR2 FQGTGA. This CDR3 contains 14 residues. The V end was cut by 5 bases, the J end by 1 base, with 11 bases between. CDR3 amino acids: CASSPMGGNTEAFF. The DNA of the CDR3 is TGTGCCAGCAGCCCCATGGGGGGGAACACTGAAGCTTTCTTT.

The chain has TRBV5-6 and TRBJ1-3; 8 bases match TRBD1. The CDR3 is made up of 16 amino acids. J gave up 0 bases and V 2 bases, and 4 bases lay outside the gene matches. The germline CDR1 and CDR2 sequences are SGHDT and YYEEEE. The CDR3 is CASSFLTGDSGNTIYF. The CDR3, as DNA: TGTGCCAGCAGCTTCTTGACAGGGGACTCTGGAAACACCATATATTTT.

V is TRBV19 and J is TRBJ2-7; D might be TRBD1 (6 bases). CDR3 length: 16 residues. Germline V lookup: CDR1 LNHDA, CDR2 SQIVND (reference sequence). The V and J ends lost 4 bases and 4 bases respectively, with 20 bases between them. CDR3 region: CASSTRGQGRRYEQYF. The CDR3 DNA is TGTGCCAGTAGTACCCGGGGCCAGGGGCGACGGTACGAGCAGTACTTC.

The CDR3 spells CASSSSDRGSYNEQFF. For the CDR3, the DNA is TGTGCCAGCAGCTCCTCGGACAGGGGGTCCTACAATGAGCAGTTCTTC. This rearrangement joins TRBV11-3 to TRBJ2-1, with 10 bases aligning to TRBD1. The CDR3 runs to 16 residues. The V gene's germline CDR1 is SGHNT and CDR2 YENEEA. Trimming took 4 bases from V and 1 from J; bases not matched to a gene: 4.

A note on this clone: Other DNA sequences in the same sample also yield this CDR3. The chain combines TRBV27 with TRBJ2-1; D may be TRBD1 (5 bases). The V gene lost 4 bases and the J gene lost 0 bases, with 7 bases spanning the gap. The CDR3 has 14 residues. CDR1 is MNHEY, CDR2 SMNVEV, per germline (reference sequence). This CDR3 is CASSSTGSYNEQFF. CDR3 DNA sequence: TGTGCCAGCAGTTCAACAGGCTCCTACAATGAGCAGTTCTTC.

This clone was seen at least ten times. V usage is TRBV27 and J usage is TRBJ2-2; weak D call: TRBD1 (6 bases). Deletions cut 7 bases from V and 8 bases from J, with 23 bases between. Germline CDR1 is MNHEY and CDR2 is SMNVEV (reference sequence). There are 16 residues in the CDR3. Here the CDR3 reads CASTGTGMGLIGELFF. The CDR3 bases are TGTGCCAGCACGGGCACAGGGATGGGGTTAATTGGGGAGCTGTTTTTT.

The chain has TRBV18 and TRBJ2-1; maybe TRBD2 (5 bases). Germline CDR1 is KGHSH and CDR2 is LQKENI. This CDR3 contains 15 residues. Trimming removed 3 bases from V and 0 bases from J, with 9 bases in between. CDR3 nucleotide sequence: TGTGCCAGCTCACCCAGCGGCTACTCCTACAATGAGCAGTTCTTC. It codes for CASSPSGYSYNEQFF.

The sample holds a few counts of this clone. This chain uses TRBV11-2 with TRBJ1-2; 7 bases match TRBD1. The CDR3 is made up of 15 amino acids. The V gene's germline CDR1 is SGHAT and CDR2 FQNNGV. Trimming removed 1 base from V and 1 base from J; junction bases left unmatched: 3. For the CDR3, the DNA is TGTGCCAGCAGCTTAGGGGCAGGGGGTAACTATGGCTACACCTTC. This gives the protein CASSLGAGGNYGYTF.

The chain couples TRBV24-1 to TRBJ1-5; D is undetermined. V was pared by 3 bases and J by 5 bases, with 7 bases between. Per germline, CDR1 KGHDR and CDR2 SFDVKD. The CDR3 has 13 amino acids. DNA of the CDR3: TGTGCCACCAGTGATAGGACTTATCAGCCCCAGCATTTT. Amino acid sequence: CATSDRTYQPQHF.

CDR3 amino acids: CASSLQALNTEAFF. The CDR3 DNA follows: TGTGCCAGCAGCTTACAGGCCCTGAACACTGAAGCTTTCTTT. The V gene is TRBV7-9, the J gene TRBJ1-1; no clear D. V dropped 2 bases and J dropped 0 bases, with 7 bases sitting between them. Germline CDR1 SEHNR, CDR2 FQNEAQ (reference sequence). The CDR3 contains 14 residues.

This clone came up a few times. V usage is TRBV9 and J usage is TRBJ1-2; possibly TRBD1 for D (5 bases). This CDR3 contains 14 residues. Deletions cut 1 base from V and 6 bases from J, with 13 bases between. Germline V gene data show CDR1 as SGDLS and CDR2 as YYNGEE. CDR3 amino acids: CASSVSGAGDGYTF. The DNA of the CDR3 is TGTGCCAGCAGCGTAAGTGGGGCAGGCGATGGCTACACCTTC.

The genes are TRBV9 and TRBJ2-1; D is ambiguous. Germline V gene lookup returns CDR1 SGDLS and CDR2 YYNGEE. The V gene lost 4 bases and the J gene lost 0 bases, with 11 bases spanning the gap. The CDR3 is 15 residues long. DNA of the CDR3: TGTGCCAGCAGCAGAGCATTAAGCTCCTACAATGAGCAGTTCTTC. This translates into CASSRALSSYNEQFF.

The chain employs TRBV30 and TRBJ2-1, with D perhaps TRBD2 (5 bases). Per germline, CDR1 GTSNPN and CDR2 SVGIG (reference sequence). V was cut by 0 bases and J by 10 bases, with 16 bases left in between. The CDR3 is 14 amino acids. The CDR3 region is CAWSVLGRGGEQFF. CDR3 bases: TGTGCCTGGAGTGTACTAGGGCGTGGCGGAGAGCAGTTCTTC.

CDR3 DNA: TGTGCCAGCAGCTTAGGTCTAAGCCTGAATGAGCAGTTCTTC. Translated: CASSLGLSLNEQFF. V gene TRBV7-9 combines with J gene TRBJ2-1, with D hard to call. This CDR3 region has 14 residues. Trimming removed 1 base at V and 7 bases at J, with 11 bases between. Germline values: CDR1 SEHNR, CDR2 FQNEAQ (reference sequence).

This chain uses TRBV27 with TRBJ2-5, with TRBD1 identical over 9 bases. CDR1 and CDR2 (germline): MNHEY, SMNVEV (reference sequence). The CDR3 is made up of 11 amino acids. The V gene end was trimmed by 9 bases and the J gene end by 6 bases; junction bases not matched to a gene: 2. This CDR3 reads CASGQGKTQYF. CDR3 DNA: TGTGCCAGTGGACAGGGGAAGACCCAGTACTTC.

This clone was recorded a few times. This chain joins TRBV2 and TRBJ1-1; D is uncertain. V was trimmed by 5 bases and J by 0 bases, leaving 13 bases between them. The CDR3 has 15 residues. Per germline, CDR1 SNHLY and CDR2 FYNNEI. The CDR3 protein is CASSLGLDMNTEAFF. The CDR3 DNA is TGTGCCAGCAGTTTGGGCCTTGACATGAACACTGAAGCTTTCTTT.

V gene TRBV18 combines with J gene TRBJ1-2, with 7 bases fitting TRBD1. Germline values: CDR1 KGHSH, CDR2 LQKENI. The length of the CDR3 is 15 residues. J gave up 4 bases and V 4 bases, and 9 bases lay outside the gene matches. CDR3 sequence reads: CASSQPDRPSYGYTF. In nucleotides, the CDR3 is TGTGCCAGCTCACAACCGGACAGGCCTTCCTATGGCTACACCTTC.

The genes are TRBV19 and TRBJ1-1; D unclear. Germline CDR1 and CDR2: LNHDA and SQIVND (reference sequence). The CDR3 spans 13 residues. The V end was cut by 7 bases, the J end by 6 bases, with 15 bases between. The CDR3 here is CASTLTRNAEAFF. CDR3 DNA sequence: TGTGCCAGTACTCTTACGAGGAATGCTGAAGCTTTCTTT. The whole variable domain, remainder taken from reference TRBV19 and TRBJ1-1, is DGGITQSPKYLFRKEGQNVTLSCEQNLNHDAMYWYRQDPGQGLRLIYYSQIVNDFQKGDIAEGYSVSREKKESFPLTVTSAQKNPTAFYLCASTLTRNAEAFFGQGTRLTVV.

The chain links TRBV10-2 to TRBJ2-7; 10 bases fit TRBD2. Germline CDR1 WSHSY, CDR2 SAAADI. The CDR3 contains 17 residues. J was trimmed by 2 bases and V by 4 bases; bases with no gene match: 11. The CDR3 loop reads CASSGTSGKRPTYEQYF. For the CDR3, the DNA is TGCGCCAGCAGTGGGACTAGCGGAAAGAGGCCCACCTACGAGCAGTACTTC.

The chain links TRBV5-1 to TRBJ1-2, with D possibly TRBD1 on 6 matching bases. This CDR3 has 15 residues. Germline V gene lookup returns CDR1 SGHRS and CDR2 YFSETQ. V was pared by 2 bases and J by 5 bases, with 16 bases between. The CDR3 nucleotides read TGCGCCAGCAGCTTACAGGGCGCTGGGGATTATGGCTACACCTTC. This translates into CASSLQGAGDYGYTF.

CDR3 region: CASSLGSEPNTGELFF. In DNA, the CDR3 is TGTGCCAGCAGCTTGGGGTCAGAACCGAACACCGGGGAGCTGTTTTTT. This rearrangement joins TRBV5-4 to TRBJ2-2; D gene unclear. V was shortened by 0 bases and J by 0 bases, with 9 bases between the two germline ends. Germline V gene sequence: CDR1 SGHNT, CDR2 YYREEE (reference sequence). The CDR3 has 16 amino acids.

J is TRBJ2-2 and V is TRBV7-3, with D possibly being TRBD2 (6 bases). The V end lost 0 bases, the J end lost 7 bases, and 9 bases lay between the germline ends. Germline CDR1 and CDR2: SGHTA and FQGTGA. This CDR3 region has 14 residues. The CDR3 DNA reads as TGTGCCAGCAGCTTAACCAACGGGGGCGGGGAGCTGTTTTTT. It is translated as CASSLTNGGGELFF.

This clone was found once. The J gene is TRBJ1-3, the V gene TRBV9; no firm D call. The V gene lost 1 base and the J gene lost 0 bases, with 11 bases spanning the gap. CDR3 length: 16 amino acids. Germline CDR1 is SGDLS and CDR2 is YYNGEE. The CDR3, as DNA: TGTGCCAGCAGCGTAATCCCCACAGCCTCTGGAAACACCATATATTTT. It codes for CASSVIPTASGNTIYF.

This sequence joins TRBV28 and TRBJ2-7; 7 nucleotides match TRBD2. The germline gives CDR1 MDHEN, CDR2 SYDVKM. CDR3 length equals 15 residues. Trimming at V came to 0 bases and at J to 3 bases, leaving 5 bases not matched to a gene. The chain's CDR3 is CASSLWGGGDYEQYF. Here the CDR3 DNA reads TGTGCCAGCAGTTTATGGGGGGGAGGGGACTACGAGCAGTACTTC.

This sequence joins TRBV5-8 and TRBJ2-1, with TRBD1 as a possible D gene (5 bases). Looked up from germline, CDR1 is SGHTS and CDR2 is YDEGEE. This CDR3 contains 15 residues. Trimming took off 2 bases at V and 3 bases at J, with 12 bases between the two ends. CDR3 DNA: TGTGCCAGCAGCTTAGGGGTTGAAGGCTACAATGAGCAGTTCTTC. Translation gives CASSLGVEGYNEQFF.

CDR3 region: CAYGQANSGNTIYF. CDR3 bases: TGTGCCTACGGACAGGCGAACTCTGGAAACACCATATATTTT. The chain carries TRBV30 and TRBJ1-3; the match to TRBD1 covers 7 bases. CDR1 GTSNPN and CDR2 SVGIG come from the germline V gene (reference sequence). The junction had 6 bases not matched to a gene; V was cut back by 7 bases and J by 0 bases. This CDR3 spans 14 amino acids.

The chain joins TRBV25-1 to TRBJ1-3, with 7 bases lining up with TRBD1. V shed 5 bases, J shed 1 base, and the junction held 5 bases outside the gene matches. The germline V gene has CDR1 MGHDK and CDR2 SYGVNS. The CDR3 is 15 residues long. The CDR3 region is CASSNRQGSGNTIYF. Here the CDR3 DNA reads TGTGCCAGCAGTAACCGACAGGGTTCTGGAAACACCATATATTTT.

V and J are TRBV5-4 and TRBJ1-2; D is undetermined. In germline, CDR1 is SGHNT, CDR2 YYREEE (reference sequence). The germline V and J ends were trimmed by 3 bases and 6 bases, with 24 bases remaining between them. The CDR3 has 17 residues. CDR3: CASSSLFEAAARNGYTF. CDR3 DNA: TGTGCCAGCAGCTCGCTCTTCGAGGCCGCGGCTCGGAATGGCTACACCTTC.

This chain joins TRBV18 and TRBJ1-1; D is possibly TRBD1 (5 bases). The germline V gene encodes CDR1 KGHSH and CDR2 LQKENI. The V end was cut by 1 base, the J end by 7 bases, with 16 bases between. The CDR3 is 15 residues long. CDR3 loop: CASSPLIGAQDEAFF. The CDR3 nucleotides read TGTGCCAGCTCACCACTAATTGGGGCGCAGGATGAAGCTTTCTTT. The complete variable domain, with remaining parts taken from reference TRBV18 and TRBJ1-1, reads NAGVMQNPRHLVRRRGQEARLRCSPMKGHSHVYWYRQLPEEGLKFMVYLQKENIIDESGMPKERFSAEFPKEGPSILRIQQVVRGDSAAYFCASSPLIGAQDEAFFGQGTRLTVV.

V and J are TRBV9 and TRBJ2-1, with D maybe TRBD1 (5 bases). Trimming took 3 bases from V and 0 from J, leaving 16 bases between them. The CDR3 runs 17 residues. CDR1 is SGDLS and CDR2 is YYNGEE in the germline V gene. CDR3 DNA: TGTGCCAGCAGCGAAGCCCAGGGATTGAGCTCCTACAATGAGCAGTTCTTC. The encoded protein is CASSEAQGLSSYNEQFF.

This chain joins TRBV20-1 and TRBJ1-2; D is perhaps TRBD1 (5 bases). CDR3 length: 15 residues. The V gene's germline CDR1 is DFQATT and CDR2 SNEGSKA (reference sequence). Between the trimmed V and J ends, which lost 3 bases and 2 bases, there was a span of 16 bases. Here the CDR3 reads CSASLQDTFNYGYTF. CDR3 sequence (DNA): TGCAGTGCTAGTCTCCAGGACACTTTCAACTATGGCTACACCTTC.